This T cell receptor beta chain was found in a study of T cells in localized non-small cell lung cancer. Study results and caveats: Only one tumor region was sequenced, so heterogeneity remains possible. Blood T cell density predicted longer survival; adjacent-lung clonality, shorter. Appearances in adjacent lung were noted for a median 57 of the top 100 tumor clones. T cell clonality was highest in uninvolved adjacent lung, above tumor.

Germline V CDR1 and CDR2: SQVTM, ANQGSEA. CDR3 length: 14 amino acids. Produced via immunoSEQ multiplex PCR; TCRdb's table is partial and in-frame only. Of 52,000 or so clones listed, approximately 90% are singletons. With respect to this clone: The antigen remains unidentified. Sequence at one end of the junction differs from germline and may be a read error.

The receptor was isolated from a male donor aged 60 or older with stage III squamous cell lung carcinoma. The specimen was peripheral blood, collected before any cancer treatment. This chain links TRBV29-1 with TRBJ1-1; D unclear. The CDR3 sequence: CSVEGLSRYTEAFF. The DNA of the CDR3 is TGCAGCGTCGAAGGGTTAAGTAGATACACTGAAGCTTTCTTT.